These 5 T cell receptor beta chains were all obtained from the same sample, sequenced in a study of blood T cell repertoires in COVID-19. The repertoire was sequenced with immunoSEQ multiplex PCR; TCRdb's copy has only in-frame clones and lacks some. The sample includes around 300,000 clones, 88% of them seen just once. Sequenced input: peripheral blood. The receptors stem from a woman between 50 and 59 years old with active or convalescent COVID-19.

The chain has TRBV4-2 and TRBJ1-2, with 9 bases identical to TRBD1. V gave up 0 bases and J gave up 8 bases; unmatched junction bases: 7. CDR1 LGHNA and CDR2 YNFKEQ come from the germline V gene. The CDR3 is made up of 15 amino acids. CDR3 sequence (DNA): TGTGCCAGCAGCCAAGATCAAGGGACAGGGAGGGGCTACACCTTC. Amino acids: CASSQDQGTGRGYTF.

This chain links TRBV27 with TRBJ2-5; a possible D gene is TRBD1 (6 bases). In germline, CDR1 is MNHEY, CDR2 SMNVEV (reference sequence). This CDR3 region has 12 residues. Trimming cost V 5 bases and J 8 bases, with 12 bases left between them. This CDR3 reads CASSQDRSTQYF. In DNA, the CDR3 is TGTGCCAGCAGTCAAGACAGGTCCACCCAGTACTTC.

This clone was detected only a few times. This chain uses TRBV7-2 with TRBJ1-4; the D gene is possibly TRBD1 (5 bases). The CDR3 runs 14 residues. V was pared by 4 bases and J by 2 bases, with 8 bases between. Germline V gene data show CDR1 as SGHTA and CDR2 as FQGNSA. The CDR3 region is CASSSGITNEKLFF. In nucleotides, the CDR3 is TGTGCCAGCAGCTCAGGGATCACTAATGAAAAACTGTTTTTT.

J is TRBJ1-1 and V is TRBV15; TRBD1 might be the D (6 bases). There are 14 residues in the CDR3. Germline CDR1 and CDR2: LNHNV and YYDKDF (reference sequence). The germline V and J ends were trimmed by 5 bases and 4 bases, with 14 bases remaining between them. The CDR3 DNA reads TGTGCCACCAGCGGACCAGGGGTGGGCACTGAAGCTTTCTTT. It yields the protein CATSGPGVGTEAFF.

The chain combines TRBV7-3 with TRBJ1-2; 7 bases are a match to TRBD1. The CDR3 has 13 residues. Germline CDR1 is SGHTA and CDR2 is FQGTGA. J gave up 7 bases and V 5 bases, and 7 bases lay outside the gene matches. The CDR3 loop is CASSPRQGGGYTF. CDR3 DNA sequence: TGTGCCAGCAGCCCGAGACAGGGTGGTGGCTACACCTTC.